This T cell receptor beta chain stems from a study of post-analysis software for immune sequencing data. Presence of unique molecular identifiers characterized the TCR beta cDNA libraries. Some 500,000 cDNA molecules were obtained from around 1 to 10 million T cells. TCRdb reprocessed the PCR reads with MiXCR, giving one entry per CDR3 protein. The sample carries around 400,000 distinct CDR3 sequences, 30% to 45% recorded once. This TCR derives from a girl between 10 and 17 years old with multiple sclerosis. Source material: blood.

The CDR3 is CASSYELVSKQYF. DNA for the CDR3: TGTGCCAGCAGTTACGAGTTGGTTTCCAAGCAGTACTTC. V gene TRBV6-5 combines with J gene TRBJ2-5; D ambiguous. The germline V and J ends were trimmed by 2 bases and 11 bases, with 15 bases remaining between them. The CDR3 is 13 amino acids. CDR1 MNHEY and CDR2 SVGAGI come from the germline V gene.